A selection of T cell receptor beta chains follows, all from one sample in a study of cytomegalovirus exposure and HLA in healthy donors. The assay was immunoSEQ multiplex PCR, and TCRdb's table has in-frame clones only and misses some. The sample comprises 95,000 to 110,000 clones, about three quarters of which are singletons, and roughly 5.9% rests with the top ten. Material for sequencing was PBMCs. Every receptor here comes from a man aged 55 to 70 in good health and CMV-seropositive. Each CDR3 is given with its conserved first and last residue. A D gene is named only where the DNA matches it firmly. The size entry is marked missing in some rows and otherwise reads once, few, many or a size class.

>TRBD1|-|TRBV18|TRBJ1-3
CASNRGRSGNTIYF
TGTGCCAGTAACAGGGGGCGATCTGGAAACACCATATATTTT
>-|-|TRBV6-1|TRBJ1-1
CASSEAGGVNTEAFF
TGTGCCAGCAGTGAAGCGGGGGGGGTTAACACTGAAGCTTTCTTT
>-|-|TRBV6-1|TRBJ1-6
CASSPVQGNSPLHF
TGTGCCAGCAGCCCCGTCCAGGGGAATTCACCCCTCCACTTT
>TRBD1|-|TRBV19|TRBJ2-2
CASSEGARDTGELFF
TGTGCCAGTAGTGAGGGGGCACGGGACACCGGGGAGCTGTTTTTT
>-|-|TRBV2|TRBJ1-2
CASSVRQENYGYTF
TGTGCCAGCAGTGTTCGTCAGGAAAACTATGGCTACACCTTC
>-|many|TRBV6-9|TRBJ1-6
CAPRRDSPLHF
TGTGCCCCCAGGAGGGATTCACCCCTCCACTTT
>-|-|TRBV7-2|TRBJ2-5
CASSAPGIGRSETQYF
TGTGCCAGCAGCGCCCCCGGGATAGGGAGGAGTGAGACCCAGTACTTC
>-|-|TRBV7-2|TRBJ1-1
CASSPTGGRYTEAFF
TGTGCCAGCAGCCCCACGGGGGGAAGGTACACTGAAGCTTTCTTT
>-|-|TRBV15|TRBJ1-1
CATSGWTADEAFF
TGTGCCACCAGCGGTTGGACAGCGGATGAAGCTTTCTTT
>TRBD2|-|TRBV11-3|TRBJ2-2
CASSLELAGTGELFF
TGTGCCAGCAGCTTAGAACTAGCGGGCACCGGGGAGCTGTTTTTT
>TRBD1|-|TRBV18|TRBJ1-1
CASSPGTAKAEAFF
TGTGCCAGCTCACCCGGGACAGCAAAGGCTGAAGCTTTCTTT
>-|-|TRBV5-5|TRBJ2-7
CASSSLADEQYF
TGTGCCAGCAGCTCCCTAGCCGACGAGCAGTACTTC
>TRBD1|-|TRBV29-1|TRBJ2-5
CSVSQGGGTQYF
TGCAGCGTCTCACAGGGGGGAGGGACCCAGTACTTC
>-|-|TRBV30|TRBJ1-2
CAWGGNIRRPYYGYTF
TGTGCCTGGGGGGGGAACATAAGACGACCCTACTATGGCTACACCTTC
>-|few|TRBV21-1|TRBJ1-3
CASSNRTGRGNTIYF
TGTGCCAGCAGCAATCGGACAGGGCGAGGAAACACCATATATTTT
>TRBD1|-|TRBV28|TRBJ2-7
CASSLWAGGAYEQYF
TGTGCCAGCAGTTTATGGGCAGGGGGCGCCTACGAGCAGTACTTC
>TRBD1|-|TRBV7-9|TRBJ2-3
CSSSLAGGQRPLF
TGTTCCAGCAGCTTAGCAGGGGGACAGAGGCCCCTTTTT
>-|-|TRBV7-2|TRBJ2-6
CASSLLNFGLPGTNVLTF
TGTGCCAGCAGCCTCCTAAATTTCGGGCTCCCCGGGACCAACGTCCTGACTTTC
>-|once|TRBV18|TRBJ2-7
CASSPSSSLREQYF
TGTGCCAGCTCACCCAGTTCTTCACTACGAGAGCAGTACTTC
>-|-|TRBV5-1|TRBJ1-1
CASSHKGGNTEAFF
TGCGCCAGCAGTCACAAAGGAGGGAACACTGAAGCTTTCTTT
>TRBD1|-|TRBV6-1|TRBJ1-5
CASSPTGLGQPQHF
TGTGCCAGCAGTCCGACAGGGCTGGGCCAGCCCCAGCATTTT
>TRBD1|few|TRBV10-3|TRBJ1-5
CATAGDRGFSQPQHF
TGTGCCACCGCAGGCGACAGGGGGTTTAGCCAGCCCCAGCATTTT
>-|-|TRBV7-2|TRBJ2-2
CASLLSGGPFTGELFF
TGTGCCAGCTTGCTTTCCGGGGGGCCGTTCACCGGGGAGCTGTTTTTT
>TRBD2|-|TRBV7-2|TRBJ2-7
CASRIGGGYEQYF
TGTGCCAGCAGGATCGGGGGGGGCTACGAGCAGTACTTC
>-|-|TRBV30|TRBJ1-3
CASEARDTIYF
TGTGCCTCGGAGGCCCGGGACACCATATATTTT
>TRBD1|once|TRBV28|TRBJ1-2
CATSLTGPERGYTF
TGTGCCACCTCACTGACAGGGCCGGAGAGAGGCTACACCTTC
>-|-|TRBV10-2|TRBJ1-4
CASSESTGGTNEKLFF
TGCGCCAGCAGTGAGTCGACGGGGGGCACTAATGAAAAACTGTTTTTT
>-|-|TRBV29-1|TRBJ2-7
CSVAQEVGYEQYF
TGCAGCGTTGCGCAGGAGGTGGGCTACGAGCAGTACTTC
>TRBD1|-|TRBV30|TRBJ1-5
CAWSLTGQLPQHF
TGTGCCTGGAGTCTGACAGGGCAATTACCCCAGCATTTT
>-|-|TRBV19|TRBJ1-5
CASKKGPWGDQPQHF
TGTGCCAGCAAAAAGGGGCCCTGGGGGGATCAGCCCCAGCATTTT
>-|-|TRBV5-1|TRBJ2-7
CASSPSRTGTYEQYF
TGCGCCAGCAGCCCCTCAAGGACGGGAACCTACGAGCAGTACTTC
>TRBD1|-|TRBV7-9|TRBJ2-3
CASSLGQGGDTQYF
TGTGCCAGCAGCCTCGGACAGGGCGGGGATACGCAGTATTTT
>-|-|TRBV2|TRBJ2-7
CASSEARGRDEQYF
TGTGCCAGCAGTGAAGCGCGGGGTAGGGACGAGCAGTACTTC
>-|-|TRBV4-1|TRBJ1-3
CASSQGPVGNTIYF
TGCGCCAGCAGCCAAGGGCCCGTCGGAAACACCATATATTTT
>-|-|TRBV9|TRBJ2-2
CASSPGVTNTGELFF
TGTGCCAGCAGTCCAGGTGTGACGAACACCGGGGAGCTGTTTTTT
>-|-|TRBV9|TRBJ2-1
CASNGGLSYNEQFF
TGTGCCAGCAATGGCGGGCTTTCCTACAATGAGCAGTTCTTC
>TRBD1|-|TRBV10-2|TRBJ2-3
CASRRGPTDTQYF
TGCGCCAGCAGGAGGGGGCCCACAGATACGCAGTATTTT
>-|-|TRBV7-9|TRBJ1-6
CASSLGGARDYNSPLHF
TGTGCCAGCAGCTTGGGTGGGGCTCGAGATTATAATTCACCCCTCCACTTT
>TRBD1|-|TRBV5-5|TRBJ2-2
CARSLRQGATGELFF
TGTGCCAGAAGCTTGCGGCAGGGGGCAACCGGGGAGCTGTTTTTT
>TRBD2|once|TRBV11-2|TRBJ2-2
CASRTLAGGWTGELFF
TGTGCCAGCAGGACTCTAGCGGGGGGCTGGACCGGGGAGCTGTTTTTT
>TRBD1|few|TRBV5-4|TRBJ2-7
CASSFPPGQGNEQYF
TGTGCCAGCAGCTTCCCCCCGGGACAGGGGAACGAGCAGTACTTC
>-|-|TRBV7-9|TRBJ1-1
CASSPGSSPTEAFF
TGTGCCAGCAGCCCCGGGTCTTCCCCCACTGAAGCTTTCTTT
>TRBD1|few|TRBV18|TRBJ1-4
CASSPSTGTSRELFF
TGTGCCAGCTCACCATCGACAGGGACGTCCCGGGAACTGTTTTTT
>-|-|TRBV7-6|TRBJ2-7
CASSLAEENLEQYF
TGTGCCAGCAGCTTAGCGGAGGAAAACCTCGAGCAGTACTTC
>TRBD1|-|TRBV7-9|TRBJ1-2
CSSSLEGARGYTF
TGTTCCAGCAGCTTAGAGGGGGCGCGTGGCTACACCTTC
>-|-|TRBV7-8|TRBJ1-6
CASSHLITYGDSPLHF
TGTGCCAGCAGCCATTTAATCACCTACGGGGATTCACCCCTCCACTTT
>-|-|TRBV5-1|TRBJ2-3
CASSLGEWTDTQYF
TGCGCCAGCAGCTTGGGAGAATGGACAGATACGCAGTATTTT
>-|-|TRBV18|TRBJ2-1
CATIAGSGEQFF
TGTGCCACCATAGCCGGGAGCGGCGAGCAGTTCTTC
>TRBD2|-|TRBV10-3|TRBJ2-1
CAISGQRGGRDEQFF
TGTGCCATCAGTGGGCAGCGGGGGGGCCGCGATGAGCAGTTCTTC
>-|-|TRBV7-2|TRBJ1-2
CASSFDLRGEKGYTF
TGTGCCAGCAGCTTCGACCTTCGGGGGGAGAAAGGCTACACCTTC
>TRBD2|few|TRBV9|TRBJ2-3
CASSVALTSGPIADTQYF
TGTGCCAGCAGCGTAGCCCTTACTAGCGGGCCTATAGCAGATACGCAGTATTTT